This T cell receptor (beta chain) is from a study of early T cells in non-severe SARS-CoV-2 infection. Study information: Sequencing was performed on bulk RNA from unsorted whole blood, leaving chains unpaired. Findings and limits, study-wide: Clonotype matching in VDJdb favored anti-spike CD8 responses and did not capture private and CD4 specificities.

Attached unique molecular identifiers marked individual cDNA molecules. TCRdb ran MiXCR on the 5' RACE reads and lists one entry per CDR3 protein. The sample yields 70,000 to 75,000 distinct CDR3 sequences, about 12% seen once. This clonotype appeared many times. The antigen remains unidentified. One end of the junction is discordant with germline, which a read error may explain. CDR1 is DFQATT and CDR2 is SNEGSKA in the germline V gene (reference sequence). CDR3 size: 15 residues. The specimen was whole blood. The rearrangement uses TRBV20-1 and TRBJ2-1; 10 bases map to TRBD2. The TCR was taken from an adult who was a healthcare worker with PCR-confirmed SARS-CoV-2 infection or an uninfected control (not recorded which). The CDR3 region has the DNA TGCAGTGCTCCTTCTAGCGGGAGAAACCTAAATGAGGAGTTCTTC. This gives the protein CSAPSSGRNLNEEFF.